A single sample gave rise to the 28 T cell receptor beta chains below, sequenced in a study of T-cell memory formation after mild COVID-19. TCRdb reprocessed the 5' RACE reads via MiXCR and lists one record per CDR3 protein. The sample yields 250,000 to 350,000 distinct CDR3 sequences, just under 20% seen once. Sequences were obtained from PBMCs or a T cell subset sorted from them (not recorded which). Source of these receptors: a man younger than 30 who had mild COVID-19 (a few samples of this study predate the infection). Cell type and time point are not known.

V and J are TRBV4-3 and TRBJ1-2; 7 bases map to TRBD1. The CDR3 length is 16 residues. In germline, CDR1 is LGHNA, CDR2 YSLEER. V lost 5 bases to trimming and J lost 2 bases; unmatched junction nucleotides: 11. This CDR3 reads CASSEGQTRGNYGYTF. As DNA, the CDR3 is TGCGCCAGCAGCGAGGGACAGACCAGAGGGAACTATGGCTACACCTTC.

The J gene is TRBJ1-2, the V gene TRBV15; D is unclear. Trimming removed 1 base at V and 3 bases at J, with 12 bases between. The V gene's germline CDR1 is LNHNV and CDR2 YYDKDF (reference sequence). CDR3 length: 15 amino acids. The chain's CDR3 is CATSRARGSDYGYTF. The CDR3 DNA follows: TGTGCCACCAGCAGAGCCCGTGGTAGTGACTATGGCTACACCTTC.

This clonotype was picked up many times. V and J are TRBV18 and TRBJ1-5; no definite D call. This CDR3 contains 16 residues. From germline, CDR1 is KGHSH and CDR2 LQKENI. V gave up 3 bases and J gave up 0 bases, with 12 bases separating them. For the CDR3, the DNA is TGTGCCAGCTCACCCTCCGGACGGTATAGCAATCAGCCCCAGCATTTT. The encoded protein is CASSPSGRYSNQPQHF. Supplemented by reference TRBV18 and TRBJ1-5, the full variable domain reads NAGVMQNPRHLVRRRGQEARLRCSPMKGHSHVYWYRQLPEEGLKFMVYLQKENIIDESGMPKERFSAEFPKEGPSILRIQQVVRGDSAAYFCASSPSGRYSNQPQHFGDGTRLSIL.

CDR3 in amino acids: CASTSRVAVNTGELFF. Written as DNA, the CDR3 is TGTGCCAGCACCTCTAGAGTGGCGGTGAACACCGGGGAGCTGTTTTTT. The chain is built from TRBV6-2 or TRBV6-3 and TRBJ2-2, with D hard to call. CDR1 and CDR2 (germline): MNHEY, SVGEGT. Trimming removed 7 bases from V and 1 base from J, with 16 bases in between. The CDR3 consists of 16 residues.

The CDR3 region has the DNA TGTGCCTGGAGTGGCGAAGGGGGGCGCGAGCAGTACTTC. Translated: CAWSGEGGREQYF. The genes are TRBV30 and TRBJ2-7; D could derive from TRBD1 or TRBD2 (6 bases each). There are 13 residues in the CDR3. The V end lost 1 base, the J end lost 6 bases, and 13 bases lay between the germline ends. Germline V gene sequence: CDR1 GTSNPN, CDR2 SVGIG (reference sequence).

The table lists this clonotype with many counts. This chain links TRBV6-5 with TRBJ1-1; D is uncertain. Per germline, CDR1 MNHEY and CDR2 SVGAGI. V dropped 4 bases and J dropped 1 base, with 7 bases sitting between them. The CDR3 runs 13 residues. CDR3 DNA: TGTGCCAGCAGTTCCGCTCCGAACACTGAAGCTTTCTTT. Its translation is CASSSAPNTEAFF.

The rearrangement joins TRBV9 to TRBJ2-2; weak D call: TRBD1 (5 bases). Trimming removed 0 bases at V and 5 bases at J, with 11 bases between. This CDR3 contains 15 residues. Germline V gene lookup returns CDR1 SGDLS and CDR2 YYNGEE. The CDR3 nucleotides read TGTGCCAGCAGCGTAGGGGTAGGGGAAACCGGGGAGCTGTTTTTT. Its translation is CASSVGVGETGELFF. Full variable domain (remainder filled in from reference TRBV9 and TRBJ2-2): DSGVTQTPKHLITATGQRVTLRCSPRSGDLSVYWYQQSLDQGLQFLIQYYNGEERAKGNILERFSAQQFPDLHSELNLSSLELGDSALYFCASSVGVGETGELFFGEGSRLTVL.

The chain employs TRBV12-5 and TRBJ1-5; D ambiguous. The V end lost 7 bases, the J end lost 7 bases, and 11 bases lay between the germline ends. Germline values: CDR1 LGHNT, CDR2 FRNRAP. The CDR3 totals 12 residues. The CDR3 here is CASALFGQPQHF. DNA of the CDR3: TGTGCTAGTGCCCTTTTTGGCCAGCCCCAGCATTTT.

The V gene is TRBV20-1, the J gene TRBJ1-3, with TRBD1 matching over 10 bases. Per germline, CDR1 DFQATT and CDR2 SNEGSKA (reference sequence). This CDR3 has 17 amino acids. Germline trimming cut 1 base from V and 5 bases from J; bases unmatched to any gene: 11. For the CDR3, the DNA is TGCAGTGCTAGAGCCCCAGACGGGACAGGGGATAGAAACACCATATATTTT. Translated: CSARAPDGTGDRNTIYF.

The CDR3 bases are TGTGCCAGCATCGAGGGGGCAGGCTACGAGCAGTACGTC. Residues: CASIEGAGYEQYV. The rearrangement uses TRBV11-2 and TRBJ2-7; 7 bases align to TRBD1. With V trimmed by 7 bases and J by 3 bases, 6 bases remained unmatched. The CDR3 is made up of 13 amino acids. Per germline, CDR1 SGHAT and CDR2 FQNNGV.

The J gene is TRBJ2-7, the V gene TRBV7-2; D uncertain. Between the trimmed V and J ends, which lost 5 bases and 2 bases, there was a span of 13 bases. The CDR3 loop spans 14 amino acids. Germline lookup yields CDR1 SGHTA and CDR2 FQGNSA. As DNA, the CDR3 is TGTGCCAGCAGCGCGCGATCCGCAACCTACGAGCAGTACTTC. It codes for CASSARSATYEQYF.

J is TRBJ1-2 and V is TRBV7-3; 9 bases agree with TRBD1. CDR3 size: 13 residues. The V and J ends lost 5 bases and 7 bases, in that order; junction bases with no gene match: 5. The germline V gene has CDR1 SGHTA and CDR2 FQGTGA. The CDR3 DNA is TGTGCCAGCAGCCCGGACAGGGGAGTTGGCTACACCTTC. Protein sequence: CASSPDRGVGYTF.

This clonotype was seen a few times. The J gene is TRBJ2-4, the V gene TRBV5-1, with 8 bases that match TRBD1. The CDR3 loop spans 14 amino acids. V gave up 2 bases and J gave up 7 bases; unmatched junction bases: 5. Germline values: CDR1 SGHRS, CDR2 YFSETQ. This CDR3 reads CASSFGQGANIQYF. The CDR3 DNA reads as TGCGCCAGCAGCTTCGGCCAGGGGGCGAACATTCAGTACTTC.

This clonotype was recorded at least ten times. The V and J genes are TRBV11-2 and TRBJ1-3; D not certain. Germline lookup yields CDR1 SGHAT and CDR2 FQNNGV. V was shortened by 3 bases and J by 3 bases, with 18 bases between the two germline ends. CDR3 length equals 17 residues. This CDR3 reads CASSLDPKGPYGNTIYF. The CDR3 region has the DNA TGTGCCAGCAGCTTGGACCCGAAAGGGCCGTATGGAAACACCATATATTTT.

The chain couples TRBV5-1 to TRBJ1-6; D remains ambiguous. With 0 bases removed from V and 6 bases from J, the gap between germline ends came to 13 bases. CDR3 size: 16 residues. From germline, CDR1 is SGHRS and CDR2 YFSETQ. CDR3 loop: CASSLGVPMGNSPLHF. In DNA, the CDR3 is TGCGCCAGCAGCTTGGGGGTCCCCATGGGTAATTCACCCCTCCACTTT.

The chain joins TRBV7-9 to TRBJ1-3; D uncertain. V dropped 4 bases and J dropped 3 bases, with 10 bases sitting between them. Germline V gives CDR1 SEHNR, CDR2 FQNEAQ (reference sequence). CDR3 length: 14 residues. CDR3 sequence (DNA): TGTGCCAGCAGCTGTTCGGGGTATGGAAACACCATATATTTT. This translates into CASSCSGYGNTIYF.

J is TRBJ1-2 and V is TRBV6-6; D possibly corresponds to TRBD1 (6 bases). The ends were cut back, 6 bases at V and 4 bases at J, with 9 bases in the middle. The CDR3 spans 12 residues. The germline CDR1 and CDR2 sequences are MNHNY and SVGAGI (reference sequence). CDR3: CASSTGIYGYTF. In DNA, the CDR3 is TGTGCCAGCAGCACAGGGATCTATGGCTACACCTTC.

This clonotype has a handful of counts. This sequence joins TRBV7-9 and TRBJ2-7; D not certain. Germline V CDR1 and CDR2: SEHNR, FQNEAQ (reference sequence). Trimming pared 6 bases from V and 3 bases from J, leaving 12 bases between. The CDR3 length is 13 residues. CDR3 nucleotide sequence: TGTGCCAGCAGTGGCAATTGGGGCTACGAGCAGTACTTC. Translation gives CASSGNWGYEQYF.

A few counts support this clonotype. The chain couples TRBV6-5 to TRBJ1-2; weak D call: TRBD1 (5 bases). Germline CDR1 MNHEY, CDR2 SVGAGI. The V gene lost 2 bases and the J gene lost 4 bases, with 17 bases spanning the gap. The CDR3 loop spans 16 amino acids. This CDR3 is CASSYDAGTELYGYTF. In nucleotides, the CDR3 is TGTGCCAGCAGTTACGATGCCGGGACGGAACTCTATGGCTACACCTTC.

The V and J genes are TRBV20-1 and TRBJ1-2; 7 positions match TRBD1. Germline V gene data show CDR1 as DFQATT and CDR2 as SNEGSKA (reference sequence). V shed 0 bases, J shed 4 bases, and the junction held 20 bases outside the gene matches. The CDR3 consists of 19 residues. The CDR3: CSARDRRGDSMFRTYGYTF. The DNA for the CDR3 is TGCAGTGCTAGAGACCGAAGGGGGGACAGTATGTTCCGGACCTATGGCTACACCTTC.

This clonotype appeared a few times. This chain connects TRBV20-1 to TRBJ1-1, with TRBD1 as a possible D gene (5 bases). CDR1 and CDR2 from the germline V gene are DFQATT and SNEGSKA (reference sequence). Trimming left V 1 base short and J 10 bases short, with 16 bases between. This CDR3 has 13 residues. The CDR3, as DNA: TGCAGTGCTAGAGCCGGGGCGGGGTCCGGAGCTTTCTTT. It translates to CSARAGAGSGAFF.

This chain uses TRBV15 with TRBJ2-7; D not certain. Trimming cost V 0 bases and J 5 bases, with 5 bases left between them. The germline V gene has CDR1 LNHNV and CDR2 YYDKDF (reference sequence). The CDR3 spans 12 residues. CDR3 DNA sequence: TGTGCCACCAGCAGAGATAGAAACGAGCAGTACGTC. Translation: CATSRDRNEQYV.

This clonotype was found a few times. This chain uses TRBV29-1 with TRBJ2-7; 7 bases align to TRBD2. This CDR3 has 13 amino acids. The V segment lost 1 base and the J segment 6 bases; nucleotides outside the gene matches: 6. Per the germline V gene, CDR1 is SQVTM and CDR2 is ANQGSEA. The CDR3 nucleotides read TGCAGCGTTGAAGGGGGGGGTCAGGGCGAGCAGTACTTC. Amino acid sequence: CSVEGGGQGEQYF.

The chain combines TRBV24-1 with TRBJ2-3; D may be TRBD1 (5 bases). The ends were cut back, 0 bases at V and 0 bases at J, with 9 bases in the middle. Germline loops: CDR1 KGHDR, CDR2 SFDVKD. The CDR3 is 16 amino acids. The CDR3 region is CATSDLQGVSTDTQYF. CDR3 in DNA: TGTGCCACCAGTGATTTGCAGGGCGTGAGCACAGATACGCAGTATTTT.

As to this clonotype: At one of its ends the junction is not consistent with the germline gene, which may arise from a read error. This chain connects TRBV2 to TRBJ2-2; perhaps TRBD1 as D (6 bases). Germline CDR1 SNHLY, CDR2 FYNNEI. The CDR3 extends over 15 amino acids. CDR3 bases: TGTGCCAGCAGTTTCACGTACAGGGACACTGGGGAGCTGTTTTTT. Protein product: CASSFTYRDTGELFF.

In this sample, this clonotype turned up a few times. CDR3 protein: CASSLVFTDTQYF. CDR3 coding DNA: TGTGCCAGCAGCTTAGTTTTCACAGATACGCAGTATTTT. The J gene is TRBJ2-3, the V gene TRBV7-8; D not resolved. Germline values: CDR1 SGHVS, CDR2 FQNEAQ. Trimming shortened V by 1 base and J by 2 bases, and 4 bases separated the two germline ends. The CDR3 consists of 13 residues.

This clonotype turned up a few times. The chain uses TRBV5-1 and TRBJ2-7; D remains unclear. There are 12 residues in the CDR3. V was trimmed by 2 bases and J by 5 bases, leaving 8 bases between them. Germline lookup yields CDR1 SGHRS and CDR2 YFSETQ. CDR3 bases: TGCGCCAGCAGCTTTACAAGCGACGAGCAGTACTTC. Its translation is CASSFTSDEQYF. Full variable domain (outside the CDR3, taken from reference TRBV5-1 and TRBJ2-7): KAGVTQTPRYLIKTRGQQVTLSCSPISGHRSVSWYQQTPGQGLQFLFEYFSETQRNKGNFPGRFSGRQFSNSRSEMNVSTLELGDSALYLCASSFTSDEQYFGPGTRLTVT.

This clonotype was counted a few times. The J gene is TRBJ2-2, the V gene TRBV21-1; TRBD1, the table's D call, was not compared with the DNA. TRBV21-1 is flagged as a pseudogene. The CDR3 has 21 amino acids. CDR3 residues: CASSKEGTGPHDCLNTGELFF. The DNA of the CDR3 is TGTGCCAGCAGCAAAGAAGGTACAGGGCCACACGACTGTCTGAACACCGGGGAGCTGTTTTTT.